This paragraph covers one T cell receptor (beta chain) sequence. Its specificity is unknown. Naive CD8 cells lacked CD45RO, underwent positive selection for CCR7 and left out terminally differentiated effector memory CD45RA+ cells. The CDR3 extends over 15 amino acids. Germline trimming cut 0 bases from V and 4 bases from J; bases unmatched to any gene: 7. Germline values: CDR1 SGDLS, CDR2 YYNGEE. Some clones are missing from TCRdb's copy, which holds only in-frame ones; the method was immunoSEQ multiplex PCR. The data show about 2.1 million clones, with 90% to 95% seen just once and 1.5% to 2% held by the top ten. The sample is drawn from a study of shared clonotypes between healthy human individuals. Regarding the study as a whole: Naive subsets generally exceeded memory subsets in estimated richness. The study sampled only blood, and tissue repertoires likely differ.

Material: naive CD8+ T cells from PBMCs. The rearrangement uses TRBV9 and TRBJ2-7, with TRBD2 matching 7 bases. The receptor was isolated from a man aged 18 to 29 in good health. Some clones in this sample may be carry-over from other donors' samples. The CDR3, as DNA: TGTGCCAGCAGCGTAGGGGAGGGTAATATGTACGAGCAGTACTTC. Protein product: CASSVGEGNMYEQYF.